This T cell receptor (beta chain) stems from a study of blood T cell repertoires in COVID-19. In the authors' methods: Reference gene primer amplification in the assay estimated nucleated cell counts. The assay was immunoSEQ multiplex PCR, and TCRdb's table has in-frame clones only and misses some. That table furnishes V, J and clone size, whereas the DNA furnished D and trimming. The sample lists 60,000 to 85,000 clones, about 80% seen once, with around 12% in the top ten. The CDR3 covers 13 residues. Germline assignment: CDR1 SGHDT and CDR2 YYEEEE. V lost 1 base and J 0 bases, leaving 3 bases between the germline ends.

The J gene is TRBJ2-3, the V gene TRBV5-6; D remains ambiguous. The sequence came from a human donor in a cohort sampled during active COVID-19. Material: peripheral blood. In DNA, the CDR3 is TGTGCCAGCAGCTTGCCTAGCACAGATACGCAGTATTTT. This encodes CASSLPSTDTQYF.